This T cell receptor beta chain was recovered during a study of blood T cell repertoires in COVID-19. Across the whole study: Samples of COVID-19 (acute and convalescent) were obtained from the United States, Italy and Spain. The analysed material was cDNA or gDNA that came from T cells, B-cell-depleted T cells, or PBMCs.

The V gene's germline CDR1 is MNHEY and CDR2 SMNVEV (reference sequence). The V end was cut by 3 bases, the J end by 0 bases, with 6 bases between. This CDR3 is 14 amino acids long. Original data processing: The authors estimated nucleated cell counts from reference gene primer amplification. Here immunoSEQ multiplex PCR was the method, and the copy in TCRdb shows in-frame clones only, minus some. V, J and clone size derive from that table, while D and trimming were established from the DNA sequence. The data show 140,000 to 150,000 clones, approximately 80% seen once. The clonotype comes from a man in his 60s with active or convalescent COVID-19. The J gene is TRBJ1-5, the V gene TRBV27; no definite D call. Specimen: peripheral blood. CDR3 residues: CASSLQSSNQPQHF. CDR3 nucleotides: TGTGCCAGCAGTTTGCAGTCTAGCAATCAGCCCCAGCATTTT.